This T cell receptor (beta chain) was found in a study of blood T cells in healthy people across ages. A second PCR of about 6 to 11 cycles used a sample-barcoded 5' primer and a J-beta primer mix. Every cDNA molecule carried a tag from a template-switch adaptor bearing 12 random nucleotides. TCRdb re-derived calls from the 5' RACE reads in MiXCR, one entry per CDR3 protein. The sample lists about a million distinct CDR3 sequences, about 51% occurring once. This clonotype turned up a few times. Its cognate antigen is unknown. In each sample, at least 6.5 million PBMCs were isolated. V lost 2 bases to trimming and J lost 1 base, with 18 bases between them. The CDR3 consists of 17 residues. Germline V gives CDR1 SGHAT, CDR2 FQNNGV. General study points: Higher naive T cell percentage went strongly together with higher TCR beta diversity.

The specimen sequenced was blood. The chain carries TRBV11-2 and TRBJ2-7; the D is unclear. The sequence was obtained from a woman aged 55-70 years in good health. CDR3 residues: CASSLRRPTPWSYEQYF. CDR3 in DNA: TGTGCCAGCAGCTTAAGACGGCCCACTCCTTGGTCCTACGAGCAGTACTTC.